Shown below are 25 T cell receptor beta chains from a single sample sequenced in a study of patients and donors after allogeneic stem cell transplantation. From the RT-PCR reads, TCRdb called clonotypes with MiXCR, one entry per CDR3 protein. The sample lists more than 850,000 distinct CDR3 sequences, approximately 18% occurring once. Sequenced: blood, either unsorted or a sorted T cell fraction (not recorded which). The receptors were gathered from a human donor who was either an allogeneic HSCT recipient or a stem cell or donor lymphocyte infusion donor (not recorded which). It is not recorded whose cells these are; they may come from a transplant donor.

V gene TRBV13 combines with J gene TRBJ2-7; 7 nucleotides line up with TRBD2. V lost 8 bases and J lost 7; bases outside the gene matches: 8. Germline loops: CDR1 PRHDT, CDR2 FYEKMQ (reference sequence). The CDR3 sequence is 12 residues long. The CDR3 reads CASAGEWGEQYF. For the CDR3, the DNA is TGTGCCAGCGCGGGGGAGTGGGGGGAGCAGTACTTC.

The chain recombines TRBV20-1 with TRBJ1-2; D remains ambiguous. V lost 4 bases to trimming and J lost 5 bases, with 23 bases between them. CDR1 and CDR2 (germline): DFQATT, SNEGSKA (reference sequence). The CDR3 runs to 16 residues. CDR3 sequence reads: CSAIIRRSGSGYGYTF. The CDR3 bases are TGCAGTGCTATTATTCGACGATCTGGCTCTGGGTATGGCTACACCTTC.

The chain couples TRBV7-2 to TRBJ1-2, with a weak D call TRBD1 (6 bases). The CDR3 covers 16 residues. V was clipped by 2 bases and J by 7 bases, with 20 bases between them. The germline V gene encodes CDR1 SGHTA and CDR2 FQGNSA. Here the CDR3 DNA reads TGTGCCAGCAGCTTAAGGGCAAAACAGGGTACGGGTGGCTACACCTTC. It is translated as CASSLRAKQGTGGYTF.

The DNA of the CDR3 is TGTGCCAGCAGGGAACAGGGGCTCGGCAATCAGCCCCAGCATTTT. It specifies CASREQGLGNQPQHF. The J gene is TRBJ1-5, the V gene TRBV7-2; 7 bases map to TRBD1. Germline trimming cut 6 bases from V and 2 bases from J; bases unmatched to any gene: 7. Germline CDR1 is SGHTA and CDR2 is FQGNSA. The CDR3 contains 15 residues.

This clonotype has a handful of counts. This sequence joins TRBV12-3 or TRBV12-4 and TRBJ1-5, with D unresolved. The CDR3 runs to 15 residues. V gave up 3 bases and J gave up 0 bases, with 9 bases separating them. This CDR3 reads CASSLRQNSNQPQHF. As DNA, the CDR3 is TGTGCCAGCAGTTTGAGGCAGAATAGCAATCAGCCCCAGCATTTT.

This sequence joins TRBV19 and TRBJ1-5; maybe TRBD1 (6 bases). The CDR3 runs 18 residues. The ends were cut back, 0 bases at V and 4 bases at J, with 19 bases in the middle. Germline V gives CDR1 LNHDA, CDR2 SQIVND (reference sequence). The CDR3 is CASSIDRGLGGRNQPQHF. For the CDR3, the DNA is TGTGCCAGTAGTATAGATCGGGGGTTAGGGGGAAGGAATCAGCCCCAGCATTTT.

This chain joins TRBV11-2 and TRBJ1-3, with D maybe TRBD1 (5 bases). There are 17 residues in the CDR3. The germline V gene encodes CDR1 SGHAT and CDR2 FQNNGV. V was shortened by 5 bases and J by 0 bases, with 17 bases between the two germline ends. The DNA of the CDR3 is TGTGCCAGCAGCCTCCTTCCCGGGACCAACTCTGGAAACACCATATATTTT. It codes for CASSLLPGTNSGNTIYF.

This clonotype was picked up many times. The chain employs TRBV5-6 and TRBJ1-2, with D possibly being TRBD1 (5 bases). V gave up 7 bases and J gave up 4 bases, with 14 bases separating them. This CDR3 spans 13 amino acids. Germline V lookup: CDR1 SGHDT, CDR2 YYEEEE. The CDR3 DNA reads as TGTGCCAGCGGGCCAGGGCTTAGCTATGGCTACACCTTC. It yields the protein CASGPGLSYGYTF.

This chain connects TRBV9 to TRBJ2-7; 9 bases are shared with TRBD1. The CDR3 spans 15 residues. The germline CDR1 and CDR2 sequences are SGDLS and YYNGEE. V was pared by 4 bases and J by 3 bases, with 8 bases of the junction left unmatched. The CDR3 bases are TGTGCCAGCAGCACGGCGGGACAGGGCAACTACGAGCAGTACTTC. Protein product: CASSTAGQGNYEQYF.

The CDR3 region has the DNA TGTGCCAGCTCACCAAGACTAGCGGGGCCGTCCTACGAGCAGTACTTC. It translates to CASSPRLAGPSYEQYF. This chain uses TRBV18 with TRBJ2-7, with 11 bases fitting TRBD2. CDR1 and CDR2 (germline): KGHSH, LQKENI. Trimming at V came to 2 bases and at J to 1 base, leaving 4 bases not matched to a gene. The CDR3 has 16 amino acids.

The chain joins TRBV5-8 to TRBJ1-2; D not resolved. The germline V gene has CDR1 SGHTS and CDR2 YDEGEE. This CDR3 has 17 residues. The ends were cut back, 4 bases at V and 0 bases at J, with 19 bases in the middle. The CDR3 sequence is CASSPLTFRSTNYGYTF. DNA for the CDR3: TGTGCCAGCAGCCCGCTTACTTTCAGGTCCACTAACTATGGCTACACCTTC.

This clonotype appeared a few times. The J gene is TRBJ2-2, the V gene TRBV7-2, with 7 bases aligning to TRBD1. Germline assignment: CDR1 SGHTA and CDR2 FQGNSA. V lost 3 bases to trimming and J lost 1 base; unmatched junction nucleotides: 5. The CDR3 consists of 16 residues. The DNA of the CDR3 is TGTGCCAGCAGCTTTACCGGGACAGTGAACACCGGGGAGCTGTTTTTT. Residues: CASSFTGTVNTGELFF.

The rearrangement uses TRBV27 and TRBJ2-7; no clear D gene. The germline V gene encodes CDR1 MNHEY and CDR2 SMNVEV (reference sequence). The V and J ends lost 5 bases and 0 bases respectively, with 14 bases between them. CDR3 size: 15 residues. Here the CDR3 reads CASSRRTANSYEQYF. In DNA form, the CDR3 reads TGTGCCAGCAGTAGACGGACCGCGAACTCCTACGAGCAGTACTTC.

The chain couples TRBV3-1 to TRBJ2-1; D remains unclear. Germline V gene lookup returns CDR1 LGHDT and CDR2 YNNKEL (reference sequence). There are 14 residues in the CDR3. Trimming took off 5 bases at V and 5 bases at J, with 13 bases between the two ends. CDR3 residues: CASSELALNNEQFF. CDR3 sequence (DNA): TGTGCCAGCAGCGAATTAGCCTTAAACAATGAGCAGTTCTTC.

This chain links TRBV12-3 or TRBV12-4 with TRBJ2-1; 13 nucleotides align to TRBD2. Trimming took 4 bases from V and 9 from J; bases not matched to a gene: 15. This CDR3 comprises 18 residues. The CDR3 coding sequence is TGTGCCAGCAGTTCTTGGACTAGCGGGGGCCCCCTGGGTGGTGAGCAGTTCTTC. This encodes CASSSWTSGGPLGGEQFF.

This clonotype was picked up many times. J is TRBJ2-4 and V is TRBV24-1; D is possibly TRBD1 (5 bases). Germline V lookup: CDR1 KGHDR, CDR2 SFDVKD. The V end lost 4 bases, the J end lost 11 bases, and 14 bases lay between the germline ends. This CDR3 has 13 residues. CDR3 protein: CATSDTNGHLQYF. The DNA of the CDR3 is TGTGCCACCAGTGACACAAACGGACACCTTCAGTACTTC.

This clonotype was recorded at least ten times. The chain recombines TRBV12-3 or TRBV12-4 with TRBJ1-2; no reliable D call. The V end lost 5 bases, the J end lost 2 bases, and 6 bases lay between the germline ends. There are 12 residues in the CDR3. CDR3 amino acids: CASSRWNYGYTF. Written as DNA, the CDR3 is TGTGCCAGCAGTCGGTGGAACTATGGCTACACCTTC.

This sequence joins TRBV29-1 and TRBJ2-7; D is possibly TRBD1 or TRBD2 (6 bases each). The CDR3 is 13 residues long. Germline-derived CDR1 and CDR2 are SQVTM and ANQGSEA. Trimming took 5 bases from V and 6 from J, leaving 17 bases between them. The CDR3 protein is CSVLGGILTEQYF. CDR3 coding DNA: TGCAGCGTTTTGGGGGGCATCCTTACCGAGCAGTACTTC.

The rearrangement uses TRBV27 and TRBJ1-1; D might be TRBD1 (6 bases). This CDR3 has 15 amino acids. Germline loops: CDR1 MNHEY, CDR2 SMNVEV (reference sequence). V lost 5 bases, J lost 1 base, and 14 bases lay in between. The CDR3 DNA reads as TGTGCCAGCAGTCCATTACCGGGACAGAACACTGAAGCTTTCTTT. Amino acid sequence: CASSPLPGQNTEAFF.

J is TRBJ1-3 and V is TRBV10-3; D might be TRBD1 (5 bases). The V gene lost 11 bases and the J gene lost 1 base, with 15 bases spanning the gap. CDR1 is ENHRY and CDR2 is SYGVKD in the germline V gene. The CDR3 runs to 14 residues. As DNA, the CDR3 is TGTGCCGGGGCCATGGGGCTTTCTGGAAACACCATATATTTT. Translation: CAGAMGLSGNTIYF.

This clonotype was seen only a few times. V is TRBV12-3 or TRBV12-4 and J is TRBJ1-5; D may be TRBD1 (5 bases). V dropped 3 bases and J dropped 6 bases, with 12 bases sitting between them. This CDR3 comprises 14 residues. The CDR3 sequence is CASSFKGARQPQHF. Written as DNA, the CDR3 is TGTGCCAGCAGTTTTAAAGGGGCCCGTCAGCCCCAGCATTTT.

The CDR3 reads CASSLAEIYNEQFF. As DNA, the CDR3 is TGTGCCAGCTCTTTAGCGGAAATCTACAATGAGCAGTTCTTC. The chain has TRBV14 and TRBJ2-1; D is perhaps TRBD2 (6 bases). Between the trimmed V and J ends, which lost 8 bases and 3 bases, there was a span of 14 bases. In germline, CDR1 is SGHDN, CDR2 FVKESK. The CDR3 spans 14 residues.

The chain has TRBV11-2 and TRBJ1-4, with 8 positions matching TRBD1. This CDR3 contains 17 residues. The ends lost 5 bases at V and 0 bases at J; junction bases unmatched: 8. CDR1 and CDR2 (germline): SGHAT, FQNNGV. The CDR3 sequence: CASSPWTGPPTNEKLFF. The CDR3 coding sequence is TGTGCCAGCAGCCCCTGGACAGGGCCACCAACTAATGAAAAACTGTTTTTT.

The chain is built from TRBV12-3 or TRBV12-4 and TRBJ2-7, with D hard to call. The CDR3 has 13 amino acids. V lost 2 bases, J lost 6 bases, and 11 bases lay in between. The chain's CDR3 is CASSLKLPAEQYF. The CDR3 bases are TGTGCCAGCAGTTTAAAACTACCGGCCGAGCAGTACTTC.

The chain recombines TRBV19 with TRBJ1-4; no clear D gene. With 6 bases removed from V and 4 bases from J, the gap between germline ends came to 6 bases. The CDR3 has 12 residues. From germline, CDR1 is LNHDA and CDR2 SQIVND (reference sequence). The CDR3 DNA follows: TGTGCCAGTAGGGCGGTTAATGAAAAACTGTTTTTT. This codes for CASRAVNEKLFF. Variable domain in full (rest from reference TRBV19 and TRBJ1-4): DGGITQSPKYLFRKEGQNVTLSCEQNLNHDAMYWYRQDPGQGLRLIYYSQIVNDFQKGDIAEGYSVSREKKESFPLTVTSAQKNPTAFYLCASRAVNEKLFFGSGTQLSVL.